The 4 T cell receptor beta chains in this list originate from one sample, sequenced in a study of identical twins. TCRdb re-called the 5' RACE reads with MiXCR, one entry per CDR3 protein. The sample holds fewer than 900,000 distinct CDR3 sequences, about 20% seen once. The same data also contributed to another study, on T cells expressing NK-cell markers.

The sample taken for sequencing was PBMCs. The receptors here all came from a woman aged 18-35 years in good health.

The CDR3 region is CASSVDGDSTYEQYF. DNA of the CDR3: TGTGCCAGCAGCGTAGATGGGGACAGCACCTACGAGCAGTACTTC. The chain has TRBV9 and TRBJ2-7; the match to TRBD1 covers 7 bases. V lost 0 bases to trimming and J lost 2 bases; unmatched junction nucleotides: 5. This CDR3 region has 15 residues. CDR1 SGDLS and CDR2 YYNGEE come from the germline V gene. The whole variable domain, remainder taken from reference TRBV9 and TRBJ2-7, is DSGVTQTPKHLITATGQRVTLRCSPRSGDLSVYWYQQSLDQGLQFLIQYYNGEERAKGNILERFSAQQFPDLHSELNLSSLELGDSALYFCASSVDGDSTYEQYFGPGTRLTVT.

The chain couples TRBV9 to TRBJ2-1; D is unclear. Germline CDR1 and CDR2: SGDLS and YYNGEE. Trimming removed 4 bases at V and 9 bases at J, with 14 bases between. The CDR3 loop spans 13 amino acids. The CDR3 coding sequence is TGTGCCAGCAGCCCCGGCGTCCCCTCTGAGCAGTTCTTC. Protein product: CASSPGVPSEQFF.

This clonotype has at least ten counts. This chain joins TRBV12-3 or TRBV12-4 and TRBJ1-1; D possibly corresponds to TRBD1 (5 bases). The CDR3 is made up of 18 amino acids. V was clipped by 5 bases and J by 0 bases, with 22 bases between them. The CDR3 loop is CASSDPGTFGVVNTEAFF. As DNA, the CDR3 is TGTGCCAGCAGTGACCCCGGGACGTTCGGTGTTGTGAACACTGAAGCTTTCTTT.

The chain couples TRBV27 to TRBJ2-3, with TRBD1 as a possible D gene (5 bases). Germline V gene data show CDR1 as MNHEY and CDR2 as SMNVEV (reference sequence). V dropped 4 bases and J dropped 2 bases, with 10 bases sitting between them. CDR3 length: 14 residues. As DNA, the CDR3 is TGTGCCAGCAGTTCAGACAGACTCACAGATACGCAGTATTTT. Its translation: CASSSDRLTDTQYF.